This TCR beta chain emerged from a study of beta chain features in type 1 diabetes. For the study at large: Healthy donors and patients had similar age, gender and cell yields. Across the samples, 107,917,701 sorted cells were examined in total.

The germline V and J ends were trimmed by 2 bases and 1 base, with 7 bases remaining between them. Germline assignment: CDR1 SGHRS and CDR2 YFSETQ. This CDR3 contains 13 residues. Findings and limits, study-wide: All four CD4+ subsets of Type 1 diabetes patients contained TCRB CDR3s that were moderately but significantly shorter. The similarity of naive, central memory and Treg TCRB repertoires appeared greater among patients than among healthy donors.

Every bit of the isolated RNA underwent reverse transcription, so sequencing read expressed TCRB transcripts. Sequenced by immunoSEQ multiplex PCR; TCRdb stores in-frame clones only, minus some. This sample carries 300,000 to 400,000 clones, 9.3% of them seen once, and the ten largest clones take about 1%. This clone was observed a handful of times. No antigen is known for it. Other DNA sequences within the sample encode an identical CDR3. J is TRBJ2-7 and V is TRBV5-1; D gene ambiguous. The receptor comes from a man aged 25-40 years with type 1 diabetes. The sample comprised central memory CD4+ T cells from blood. Here the CDR3 DNA reads TGCGCCAGCAGCTTCACTGGTTCCTACGAGCAGTACTTC. Translation: CASSFTGSYEQYF.